Listed below are T cell receptor beta chains from one sample, sequenced in a study of memory CD4+ T cells and cytomegalovirus serostatus. Some clones are missing from TCRdb's copy, which holds only in-frame ones; the method was immunoSEQ multiplex PCR. The sample yields around 40,000 clones, 70% to 80% seen once. Sequenced: memory CD4+ T cells from blood. The receptors were gathered from an adult in good health and CMV-seronegative. Each CDR3 is given with its conserved first and last residue. A D gene is named only where the DNA matches it firmly. Not all rows give a size; the values are once, few, many and, for expanded clones, a class.

j_gene | d_gene | v_gene | abundance | CDR3nt | CDR3aa
TRBJ2-5 | . | TRBV5-8 | . | TGTGCCAGCAGCCCTCGCTCACTATTGTGGACCCAGTACTTC | CASSPRSLLWTQYF
TRBJ1-4 | . | TRBV4-1 | medium-sized | TGCGCCAGCAGCCAAACGAGGGGTGAAAAACTGTTTTTT | CASSQTRGEKLFF
TRBJ1-1 | TRBD1 | TRBV18 | . | TGTGCCAGCTCAGGACAGGGCCTGAACACTGAAGCTTTCTTT | CASSGQGLNTEAFF
TRBJ2-2 | . | TRBV2 | . | TGTGCCAGCAGCAGGACTGGGGCGAACACCGGGGAGCTGTTTTTT | CASSRTGANTGELFF
TRBJ2-7 | TRBD1 | TRBV7-9 | . | TGTGCCAGCAGCTCGACAGGGCTGTACGAGCAGTACTTC | CASSSTGLYEQYF
TRBJ2-7 | TRBD1 | TRBV6-6 | few | TGTGCCAGCCTAAGGGGACAGGGGTTGTACGAGCAGTACTTC | CASLRGQGLYEQYF
TRBJ2-3 | . | TRBV30 | once | TGTGCCGGAACTATTGGACCTAGCACAGATACGCAGTATTTT | CAGTIGPSTDTQYF
TRBJ2-4 | . | TRBV30 | . | TGTGCCTGGACCACCGGAGCGCGGGGAATTCAGTACTTC | CAWTTGARGIQYF
TRBJ2-7 | . | TRBV5-6 | . | TGTGCCAGCAGCGGTCGTACCGGGGCGGTCTACGAGCAGTACTTC | CASSGRTGAVYEQYF
TRBJ1-2 | . | TRBV15 | medium-sized | TGTGCCACCAGCAGAGATCGGCGTGCAGTAACGTATGGCTACACCTTC | CATSRDRRAVTYGYTF
TRBJ2-1 | . | TRBV29-1 | . | TGCAGCGTTCCGACGGGGGCATGGGGGTACGAGCAGTTCTTC | CSVPTGAWGYEQFF
TRBJ1-4 | . | TRBV4-3 | . | TGCGCCAGCAGCCGCTCGTTTCGGGAATTGGCTGAAAAACTGTTTTTT | CASSRSFRELAEKLFF
TRBJ1-5 | . | TRBV6-6 | . | TGTGCCAGCAGTCCTGTGACACAGCTGGAAGGTCAGCCCCAGCATTTT | CASSPVTQLEGQPQHF
TRBJ2-7 | . | TRBV19 | . | TGTGCCAGCCAGTCCCAGGGATCCCTCTCCTACGAGCAGTACTTC | CASQSQGSLSYEQYF
TRBJ2-2 | . | TRBV6-4 | . | TGTGCCAGCAGTGGGCAACCTGACACCGGGGAGCTGTTTTTT | CASSGQPDTGELFF
TRBJ2-1 | TRBD1 | TRBV25-1 | . | TGTGCCAGCAGTGTAGGGGGCGGAATTTCGGACAATGAGCAGTTCTTC | CASSVGGGISDNEQFF
TRBJ2-2 | . | TRBV7-9 | . | TGTGCCAGCATCCCTATATGGGGGAACACCGGGGAGCTGTTTTTT | CASIPIWGNTGELFF
TRBJ2-3 | . | TRBV9 | . | TGTGCCAGCAGCGTAGGCGGGGCCTACACAGATACGCAGTATTTT | CASSVGGAYTDTQYF
TRBJ1-4 | TRBD1 | TRBV27 | once | TGTGCCAGCAGTCTAACCGCAGGGGGCCATTATGAAAAACTGTTTTTT | CASSLTAGGHYEKLFF
TRBJ1-3 | . | TRBV19 | . | TGTGCCAGTAGTAGCAACTCTGGAAACACCATATATTTT | CASSSNSGNTIYF
TRBJ1-1 | . | TRBV7-8 | . | TGTGCCAGCAGCTTAGGAGGGGGCACTGAAGCTTTCTTT | CASSLGGGTEAFF
TRBJ1-1 | TRBD1 | TRBV19 | . | TGTGCCAGTAGTCCCCAGACAGGGGGAACTGAAGCTTTCTTT | CASSPQTGGTEAFF
TRBJ2-2 | . | TRBV6-5 | . | TGTGCCAGCAGTGAACCAGGCGGGGAGCTGTTTTTT | CASSEPGGELFF
TRBJ1-3 | . | TRBV18 | . | TGTGCCAGCTCACCAGACAGAACGAGAAACACCATATATTTT | CASSPDRTRNTIYF
TRBJ2-7 | . | TRBV7-9 | . | TGTGCCAGCAGCCCAGCTCTGACCTCCTACGAGCAGTACTTC | CASSPALTSYEQYF
TRBJ2-2 | TRBD2 | TRBV29-1 | few | TGCAGCGCCTCCCTAGCGGGGGGGTCCGGGGAGCTGTTTTTT | CSASLAGGSGELFF
TRBJ1-2 | . | TRBV9 | few | TGTGCCAGCAGCGCCTACTATGGCTACACCTTC | CASSAYYGYTF
TRBJ1-1 | . | TRBV6-5 | few | TGTGCCAGCATTTCGAACGGGGACACTGAAGCTTTCTTT | CASISNGDTEAFF
TRBJ2-7 | . | TRBV11-2 | . | TGTGCCAGCAGCTTAGCCGGAGGCGAGCAGTACTTC | CASSLAGGEQYF
TRBJ1-6 | . | TRBV9 | . | TGTGCCAGCAGCGTAGACGCCTTTAAGGATTCACCCCTCCACTTT | CASSVDAFKDSPLHF
TRBJ2-5 | TRBD2 | TRBV28 | . | TGTGCCAGCAGTCTAGCGGGAGAAGGCGAGACCCAGTACTTC | CASSLAGEGETQYF
TRBJ2-2 | . | TRBV4-1 | once | TGCGCCACCGGGGACCAGAACACCGGGGAGCTGTTTTTT | CATGDQNTGELFF
TRBJ2-5 | . | TRBV5-1 | . | TGCGCCAGCAGCTTGAGGGGGTTAGGGGAGACCCAGTACTTC | CASSLRGLGETQYF
TRBJ1-6 | . | TRBV7-9 | . | TGTGCCAGCAGCCCTATGGCGGGAGCTTATAATTCACCCCTCCACTTT | CASSPMAGAYNSPLHF
TRBJ2-2 | TRBD1 | TRBV18 | . | TGTGCCAGCCAAAGGGACAGAACCACCGGGGAGCTGTTTTTT | CASQRDRTTGELFF
TRBJ2-1 | TRBD2 | TRBV2 | . | TGTGCCAGCAGGGGACTAGCGGGGGGCCAAAGCTCCTACAATGAGCAGTTCTTC | CASRGLAGGQSSYNEQFF
TRBJ1-4 | TRBD1 | TRBV12-5 | . | TGTGCTAGTGGTTTGGGACAGGGAAATGAAAAACTGTTTTTT | CASGLGQGNEKLFF